The clone carrying this TCR beta chain occurred once. Original analysis: Estimates of nucleated cell counts were drawn from the amplification of reference gene primers. TCRdb's copy holds only in-frame clones and misses some; the assay was immunoSEQ multiplex PCR. That table gives V, J and clone size, and the DNA gave D and trimming. The table shows about 160,000 clones, with over 65% occurring only once. The V gene end was trimmed by 5 bases and the J gene end by 6 bases; junction bases not matched to a gene: 6. The CDR3 is made up of 13 amino acids. CDR1 and CDR2 from the germline V gene are MNHEY and SVGAGI. This sample is part of a study of blood T cell repertoires in COVID-19. The overall study: Samples of COVID-19 (acute and convalescent) were obtained from the United States, Italy and Spain.

The receptor comes from a man between 65 and 85 years old with acute or convalescent COVID-19. Sequenced material: peripheral blood. V usage is TRBV6-5 and J usage is TRBJ1-2; 7 nucleotides match TRBD1. The CDR3 reads CASSTATGDGYTF. CDR3 sequence (DNA): TGTGCCAGCAGTACCGCTACAGGGGATGGCTACACCTTC.